The clone carrying this T cell receptor beta chain was observed a handful of times. Its matching antigen is unknown. This sample is drawn from a study of T-cell memory formation after mild COVID-19. Looking at the study overall: Largely, TCR clusters stayed within a single donor.

The study's findings and limits: Clones contracting over day 15 to 85 were CD4/CD8 balanced, with later expanders leaning CD4+. Detection of some responders pre-infection suggested pre-existing cross-reactive memory T cells participated.

The CDR3 sequence is 13 residues long. Between the trimmed V and J ends, which lost 2 bases and 0 bases, there was a span of 4 bases. The germline V gene has CDR1 MNHEY and CDR2 SVGAGI. Each CDR3 protein is one row after TCRdb ran MiXCR on the 5' RACE reads. The table includes 550,000 to 700,000 distinct CDR3 sequences, about a sixth detected once. The chain links TRBV6-5 to TRBJ2-5; D call uncertain. This clonotype was sampled from an adult woman who had mild COVID-19 (a few samples of this study predate the infection). Cell type and time point are not known. Specimen: PBMCs or a T cell subset sorted from them (not recorded which). CDR3: CASSYHYQETQYF. The DNA for the CDR3 is TGTGCCAGCAGTTACCACTACCAAGAGACCCAGTACTTC.